The sequence of this T cell receptor (beta chain) was determined in a study of immune evolution from preneoplasia to lung adenocarcinoma. Macro-dissection enriched premalignant or tumor cells before nucleic acid extraction. CDR1 SGHTA and CDR2 FQGNSA come from the germline V gene. Germline trimming cut 4 bases from V and 7 bases from J; bases unmatched to any gene: 8. The CDR3 is made up of 14 amino acids. Produced via immunoSEQ multiplex PCR; TCRdb's table is partial and in-frame only. This table holds more than 3,500 clones, about 91% found once. The sample taken for sequencing was FFPE lung adenocarcinoma in situ tissue. The chain uses TRBV7-2 and TRBJ2-7, with 9 bases fitting TRBD1. This TCR derives from a person aged 55-85 years with lung adenocarcinoma. This chain's CDR3 is CASSWDRVREEQYF. In DNA form, the CDR3 reads TGTGCCAGCAGCTGGGACAGGGTTCGTGAGGAGCAGTACTTC.